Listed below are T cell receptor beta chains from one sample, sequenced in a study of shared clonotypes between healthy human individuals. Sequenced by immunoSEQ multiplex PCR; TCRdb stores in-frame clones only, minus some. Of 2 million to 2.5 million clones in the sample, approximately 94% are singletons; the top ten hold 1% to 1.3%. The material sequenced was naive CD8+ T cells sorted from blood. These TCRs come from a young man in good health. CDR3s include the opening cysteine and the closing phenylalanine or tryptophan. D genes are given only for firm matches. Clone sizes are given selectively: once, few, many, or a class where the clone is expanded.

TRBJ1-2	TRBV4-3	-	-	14	TGCGCCAGCAGCCAAGATACGGACCGACTGGCGTACACCTTC	CASSQDTDRLAYTF
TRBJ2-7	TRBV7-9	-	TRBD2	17	TGTGCCAGCAGCCCGGCGGCTAGCGGGATTCTCAACTACGAGCAGTACTTC	CASSPAASGILNYEQYF
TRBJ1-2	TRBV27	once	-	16	TGTGCCAGCAGTCCGTTGGGGGGCTTGGCGAACTATGGCTACACCTTC	CASSPLGGLANYGYTF
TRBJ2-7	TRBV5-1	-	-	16	TGCGCCAGCAGCCTTACTATACGGGGCCCCTCCTACGAGCAGTACTTC	CASSLTIRGPSYEQYF
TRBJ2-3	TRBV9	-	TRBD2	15	TGTGCCAGCAGCTCACGGAGCGGGGAAGTAGATACGCAGTATTTT	CASSSRSGEVDTQYF
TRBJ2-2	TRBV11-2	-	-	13	TGTGCCAGCAGCTTAGGGGCCCCCGGGGAGCTGTTTTTT	CASSLGAPGELFF
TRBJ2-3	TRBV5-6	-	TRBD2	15	TGTGCCAGCAGCTCTGCGGGACTAGCAACAGATACGCAGTATTTT	CASSSAGLATDTQYF
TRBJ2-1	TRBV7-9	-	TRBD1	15	TGTGCCAGCAGCCGAGGGACAGGGACGTACAATGAGCAGTTCTTC	CASSRGTGTYNEQFF
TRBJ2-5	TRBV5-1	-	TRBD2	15	TGCGCCAGCAGCTTGAGCGGGGGGTCCCAAGAGACCCAGTACTTC	CASSLSGGSQETQYF
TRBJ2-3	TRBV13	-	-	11	TGTGCCAGCAGCAATACAGATACGCAGTATTTT	CASSNTDTQYF
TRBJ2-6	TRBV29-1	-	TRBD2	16	TGCAGCGTTGTTTTAGCGGGATATTCTGGGGCCAACGTCCTGACTTTC	CSVVLAGYSGANVLTF
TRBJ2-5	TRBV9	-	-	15	TGTGCCAGCAGCGTTTCCAGCGAGATACAAGAGACCCAGTACTTC	CASSVSSEIQETQYF
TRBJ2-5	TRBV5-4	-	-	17	TGTGCCAGCAGCTTGGAAGGGGGACGGCCCTGGAAAGAGACCCAGTACTTC	CASSLEGGRPWKETQYF
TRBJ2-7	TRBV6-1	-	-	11	TGTGCCAGCAGTGAAAGGGCGTGGCCTGACTTC	CASSERAWPDF
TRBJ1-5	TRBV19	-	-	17	TGTGCCAGTAGTATAGGTTCAGTTGCAGGGGGCAATCAGCCCCAGCATTTT	CASSIGSVAGGNQPQHF
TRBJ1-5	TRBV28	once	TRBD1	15	TGTGCCAGCAGTAACCGGGACAGGGGGGTTCAGCCCCAGCATTTT	CASSNRDRGVQPQHF
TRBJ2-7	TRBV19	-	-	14	TGTGCCAGTAGCCCCGCACAGGGATCCTACGAGCAGTACTTC	CASSPAQGSYEQYF
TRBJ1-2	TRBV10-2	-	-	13	TGCGCCAGCAGTGAGACCCCAGGGTACGGCTACACCTTC	CASSETPGYGYTF
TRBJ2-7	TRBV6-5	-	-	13	TGTGCCAGCAGTTACGTGGCAGGGACCGAGCAGTACTTC	CASSYVAGTEQYF
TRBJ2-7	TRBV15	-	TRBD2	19	TGTGCCACCAGCAGAGATCAGGCGGGAGGGCCCCTACACTCCTACGAGCAGTACTTC	CATSRDQAGGPLHSYEQYF
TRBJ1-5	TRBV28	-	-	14	TGTGCCAGCACCCCTGACGGGGTGTATCAGCCCCAGCATTTT	CASTPDGVYQPQHF
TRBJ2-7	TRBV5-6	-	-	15	TGTGCCAGCAGCTCGCTGCGGGACATGTCCTACGAGCAGTACTTC	CASSSLRDMSYEQYF
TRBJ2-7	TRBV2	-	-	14	TGTGCCAGCAGTGAAAGCGGCGGTTCCTACGAGCAGTACTTC	CASSESGGSYEQYF
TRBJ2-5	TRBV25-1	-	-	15	TGTGCCAGCAGTGAAGGGTCTAGCGAACAAGAGACCCAGTACTTC	CASSEGSSEQETQYF
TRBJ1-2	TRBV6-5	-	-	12	TGTGCCAGCAGCCAAGACACTTATGGCTACACCTTC	CASSQDTYGYTF
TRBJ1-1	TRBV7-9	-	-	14	TGTGCCAGCAGCTTAGCTCAGGGTAACACTGAAGCTTTCTTT	CASSLAQGNTEAFF
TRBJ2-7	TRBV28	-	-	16	TGTGCCAGCAGACCCGGGACTCTCGCCCGTGGCAACGAGCAGTACTTC	CASRPGTLARGNEQYF
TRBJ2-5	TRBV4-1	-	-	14	TGCGCCAGCAGCCAAGAAGGAGGTGCAGGGACCCAGTACTTC	CASSQEGGAGTQYF
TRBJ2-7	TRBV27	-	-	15	TGTGCCAGCAGCCCAGAATCCGTCGGCTCCTACGAGCAGTACTTC	CASSPESVGSYEQYF
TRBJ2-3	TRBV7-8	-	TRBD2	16	TGTGCCAGCAGCACCAAACTAGCGGGAGTGGTAGATACGCAGTATTTT	CASSTKLAGVVDTQYF
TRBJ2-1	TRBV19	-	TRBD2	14	TGTGCCAGTAGTAGCGGGGGGCTTTACAATGAGCAGTTCTTC	CASSSGGLYNEQFF
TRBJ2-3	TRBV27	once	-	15	TGTGCCAGCAGTGTGACAACGGGAGGCACAGATACGCAGTATTTT	CASSVTTGGTDTQYF
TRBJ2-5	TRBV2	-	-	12	TGTGCCAGTGGACTGGGTCAAGAGACCCAGTACTTC	CASGLGQETQYF
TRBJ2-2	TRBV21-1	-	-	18	TGTGCCAGCAGCATGGGGTTCAGCGGGAAGGCGGGCACCGGGGAGCTGTTTTTT	CASSMGFSGKAGTGELFF
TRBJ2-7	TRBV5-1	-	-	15	TGCGCCAGCAGCTTTTCGGACACCAGCTCCTACGAGCAGTACTTC	CASSFSDTSSYEQYF